The subject of this entry is one T cell receptor (beta chain). Unmatched junction bases numbered 7, after V lost 3 bases and J lost 2 bases. Germline assignment: CDR1 SGHRS and CDR2 YFSETQ. This CDR3 has 16 amino acids. TCRdb re-called the 5' RACE reads through MiXCR, storing one row per CDR3 protein. The sample lists more than 250,000 distinct CDR3 sequences, 15% to 20% occurring once. These data come from a study of T-cell memory formation after mild COVID-19. Study background: TCR clusters mostly belonged to single donors.

Sequenced sample: PBMCs or a T cell subset sorted from them (not recorded which). The TCR originated in a young man who had mild COVID-19 (a few samples of this study predate the infection). Cell type and time point are not known. The chain carries TRBV5-1 and TRBJ2-2, with 7 bases identical to TRBD1. CDR3 coding DNA: TGCGCCAGCAGCTGGGGGACAGAAGCAAACACCGGGGAGCTGTTTTTT. It translates to CASSWGTEANTGELFF.